This passage covers 13 T cell receptor beta chains from one sample sequenced in a study of blood T cell repertoires in COVID-19. Generated by immunoSEQ multiplex PCR, the TCRdb table keeps only in-frame clones and is missing some. The sample includes tens of thousands of clones, around 89% of them seen just once. The sequenced sample consisted of peripheral blood. The receptors were sampled from a man aged 45 to 65 with COVID-19, enrolled during active disease.

This clone was observed once. This rearrangement joins TRBV6-5 to TRBJ1-5, with TRBD1 as a possible D gene (6 bases). Trimming removed 5 bases at V and 4 bases at J, with 15 bases between. The CDR3 is made up of 15 amino acids. The germline gives CDR1 MNHEY, CDR2 SVGAGI. As DNA, the CDR3 is TGTGCCAGCAGTACCCCGGGACATCTGAATCAGCCCCAGCATTTT. This codes for CASSTPGHLNQPQHF.

The chain carries TRBV5-1 and TRBJ1-2; D is undetermined. The germline CDR1 and CDR2 sequences are SGHRS and YFSETQ. This CDR3 is 15 amino acids long. Trimming pared 6 bases from V and 1 base from J, leaving 16 bases between. CDR3 in DNA: TGCGCCAGCAAAATGCCGGGAGGATTTAACTATGGCTACACCTTC. It is translated as CASKMPGGFNYGYTF.

V is TRBV5-4 and J is TRBJ1-1, with D unresolved. V was shortened by 0 bases and J by 7 bases, with 4 bases between the two germline ends. The CDR3 runs 11 residues. Germline lookup yields CDR1 SGHNT and CDR2 YYREEE (reference sequence). CDR3 residues: CASSLADEAFF. In DNA, the CDR3 is TGTGCCAGCAGCTTGGCAGATGAAGCTTTCTTT. Based on the CDR3 plus reference TRBV5-4 and TRBJ1-1, the full variable domain is ETGVTQSPTHLIKTRGQQVTLRCSSQSGHNTVSWYQQALGQGPQFIFQYYREEENGRGNFPPRFSGLQFPNYSSELNVNALELDDSALYLCASSLADEAFFGQGTRLTVV.

The V call is TRBV5-8, the J call TRBJ2-7, with 8 bases lining up with TRBD1. The germline V gene encodes CDR1 SGHTS and CDR2 YDEGEE. Trimming cost V 0 bases and J 5 bases; bases outside gene matches: 10. The length of the CDR3 is 16 residues. CDR3 amino acids: CASSLGRGRVRHEQYF. In DNA form, the CDR3 reads TGTGCCAGCAGCTTGGGCAGGGGGCGAGTTCGCCACGAGCAGTACTTC.

V gene TRBV29-1 combines with J gene TRBJ2-5; 11 nucleotides align to TRBD2. In germline, CDR1 is SQVTM, CDR2 ANQGSEA. V lost 4 bases to trimming and J lost 5 bases; unmatched junction nucleotides: 9. This CDR3 spans 15 amino acids. The CDR3 DNA follows: TGCAGCGTTGCAATTATAGCGGGGGGGTCTGAGACCCAGTACTTC. Translation: CSVAIIAGGSETQYF.

The gene calls are TRBV7-9 and TRBJ2-3; TRBD2 matches at 7 bases. The CDR3 is made up of 15 amino acids. Germline CDR1 is SEHNR and CDR2 is FQNEAQ (reference sequence). The junction had 6 bases not matched to a gene; V was cut back by 1 base and J by 5 bases. The CDR3 DNA sequence: TGTGCCAGCAGCTTAGGGGGGACTATGGGAGATACGCAGTATTTT. Translated, it gives CASSLGGTMGDTQYF.

The gene calls are TRBV18 and TRBJ2-3; tentatively, D is TRBD1 (6 bases). This CDR3 has 17 amino acids. V gave up 6 bases and J gave up 1 base, with 20 bases separating them. The germline V gene encodes CDR1 KGHSH and CDR2 LQKENI. This CDR3 reads CASSLLSSGQRTDTQYF. The CDR3 DNA sequence: TGTGCCAGCTCCCTACTTAGCTCGGGACAACGCACAGATACGCAGTATTTT.

The V call is TRBV25-1, the J call TRBJ2-7, with 12 nucleotides matching TRBD1. V shed 4 bases and J 4 bases; nucleotides not matched to a gene: 8. The length of the CDR3 is 16 residues. Germline V gene data show CDR1 as MGHDK and CDR2 as SYGVNS. CDR3 sequence reads: CASSGSPGQGAYEQYF. CDR3 DNA: TGTGCCAGCAGTGGTAGTCCGGGACAGGGGGCTTACGAGCAGTACTTC.

V usage is TRBV25-1 and J usage is TRBJ2-7; D is unresolved. Between the trimmed V and J ends, which lost 3 bases and 3 bases, there was a span of 9 bases. Germline values: CDR1 MGHDK, CDR2 SYGVNS. CDR3 length equals 13 residues. The CDR3 DNA follows: TGTGCCAGCAGTGATTACAGTTTCTACGAGCAGTACTTC. It encodes CASSDYSFYEQYF.

The chain employs TRBV6-5 and TRBJ2-3; a weak D match, TRBD1 (6 bases). Per the germline V gene, CDR1 is MNHEY and CDR2 is SVGAGI. Trimming cost V 6 bases and J 2 bases, with 15 bases left between them. The CDR3 runs to 15 residues. This chain's CDR3 is CASRPGQGSTDTQYF. The CDR3 DNA reads TGTGCCAGCAGACCCGGGCAGGGGTCCACAGATACGCAGTATTTT.

The table lists this clone with a few counts. The chain links TRBV9 to TRBJ2-7; possibly TRBD1 for D (7 bases). V was clipped by 4 bases and J by 7 bases, with 21 bases between them. This CDR3 spans 15 amino acids. Germline V lookup: CDR1 SGDLS, CDR2 YYNGEE. In DNA, the CDR3 is TGTGCCAGCAGCCCGACGGCCGACAGGGCGGGGGAGCAGTACTTC. Translation gives CASSPTADRAGEQYF.

The chain uses TRBV5-1 and TRBJ2-3; the D gene is possibly TRBD2 (5 bases). The V gene lost 3 bases and the J gene lost 6 bases, with 23 bases spanning the gap. The CDR3 spans 17 residues. Germline V gives CDR1 SGHRS, CDR2 YFSETQ. The CDR3 DNA follows: TGCGCCAGCAGCTCGTCGGCGGGTCCCTCAGTAAGGGATACGCAGTATTTT. This gives the protein CASSSSAGPSVRDTQYF.

The rearrangement links TRBV7-2 to TRBJ1-2; the D gene is possibly TRBD1 (5 bases). CDR1 is SGHTA and CDR2 is FQGNSA in the germline V gene. This CDR3 is built from 14 residues. V dropped 5 bases and J dropped 1 base, with 11 bases sitting between them. In nucleotides, the CDR3 is TGTGCCAGCAGCCCAACCGGGGGTAACTATGGCTACACCTTC. Amino acid sequence: CASSPTGGNYGYTF.